A single sample gave rise to the 5 T cell receptor beta chains below, sequenced in a study of blood T cells in healthy people across ages. Combining a sample-barcoded 5' primer with a J-beta primer mix, a second PCR ran for roughly 7 to 11 cycles. TCRdb analysed the 5' RACE reads with MiXCR anew, one entry per CDR3 protein. The table lists almost 550,000 distinct CDR3 sequences, more than 20% of them singletons, with under 9% in the top ten. This same sample was also part of a study on T cells of mothers and their children.

Sequencing input: blood. Receptor source: a boy aged 5 to 17 in good health.

This chain links TRBV14 with TRBJ2-7; D remains ambiguous. V was trimmed by 3 bases and J by 3 bases, leaving 15 bases between them. This CDR3 spans 15 amino acids. CDR1 and CDR2 from the germline V gene are SGHDN and FVKESK. Here the CDR3 DNA reads TGTGCCAGCAGCCACGGATACCCAGGACGCTACGAGCAGTACTTC. The encoded protein is CASSHGYPGRYEQYF.

This clonotype has a handful of counts. The chain joins TRBV4-2 to TRBJ2-7; D gene ambiguous. The germline V gene encodes CDR1 LGHNA and CDR2 YNFKEQ. Trimming stripped 0 bases from V and 6 bases from J, with 9 bases between. The CDR3 has 13 residues. CDR3: CASSQERAAEQYF. CDR3 in DNA: TGTGCCAGCAGCCAAGAAAGGGCAGCCGAGCAGTACTTC.

This chain's CDR3 is CASSFTGGSGANVLTF. CDR3 nucleotide sequence: TGTGCCAGCAGCTTTACAGGGGGCTCTGGGGCCAACGTCCTGACTTTC. This chain joins TRBV7-3 and TRBJ2-6; 8 bases align to TRBD1. Germline V lookup: CDR1 SGHTA, CDR2 FQGTGA. Trimming removed 3 bases from V and 0 bases from J; junction bases left unmatched: 1. The length of the CDR3 is 16 residues. The variable domain in full, with the rest retrieved from reference TRBV7-3 and TRBJ2-6, is GAGVSQTPSNKVTEKGKYVELRCDPISGHTALYWYRQSLGQGPEFLIYFQGTGAADDSGLPNDRFFAVRPEGSVSTLKIQRTERGDSAVYLCASSFTGGSGANVLTFGAGSRLTVL.

This chain joins TRBV6-6 and TRBJ2-5; D is unresolved. CDR3 length: 15 residues. Germline V gene data show CDR1 as MNHNY and CDR2 as SVGAGI (reference sequence). V was cut by 0 bases and J by 2 bases, with 10 bases left in between. The CDR3 nucleotides read TGTGCCAGCAGTTACTCCTCCAACAGACAAGAGACCCAGTACTTC. Residues: CASSYSSNRQETQYF.

The chain joins TRBV9 to TRBJ2-3; TRBD1 matches at 9 bases. Trimming took 6 bases from V and 3 from J; bases not matched to a gene: 11. The CDR3 length is 16 residues. Germline CDR1 SGDLS, CDR2 YYNGEE. The CDR3, as DNA: TGTGCCAGCAACCTCGCCGGGACAGGGTATACAGATACGCAGTATTTT. It encodes CASNLAGTGYTDTQYF.